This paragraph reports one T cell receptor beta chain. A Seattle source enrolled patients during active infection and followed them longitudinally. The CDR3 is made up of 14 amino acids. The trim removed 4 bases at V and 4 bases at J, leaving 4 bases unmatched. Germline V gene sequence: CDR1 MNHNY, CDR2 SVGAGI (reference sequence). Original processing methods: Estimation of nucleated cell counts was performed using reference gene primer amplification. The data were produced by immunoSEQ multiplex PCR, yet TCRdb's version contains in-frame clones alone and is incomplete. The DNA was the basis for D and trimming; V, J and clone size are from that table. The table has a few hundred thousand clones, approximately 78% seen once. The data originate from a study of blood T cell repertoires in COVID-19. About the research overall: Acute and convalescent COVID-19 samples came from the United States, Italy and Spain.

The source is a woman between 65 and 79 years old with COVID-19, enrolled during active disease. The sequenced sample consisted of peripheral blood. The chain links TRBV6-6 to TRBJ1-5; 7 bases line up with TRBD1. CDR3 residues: CASSFGTANQPQHF. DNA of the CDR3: TGTGCCAGCAGTTTTGGGACAGCGAATCAGCCCCAGCATTTT.